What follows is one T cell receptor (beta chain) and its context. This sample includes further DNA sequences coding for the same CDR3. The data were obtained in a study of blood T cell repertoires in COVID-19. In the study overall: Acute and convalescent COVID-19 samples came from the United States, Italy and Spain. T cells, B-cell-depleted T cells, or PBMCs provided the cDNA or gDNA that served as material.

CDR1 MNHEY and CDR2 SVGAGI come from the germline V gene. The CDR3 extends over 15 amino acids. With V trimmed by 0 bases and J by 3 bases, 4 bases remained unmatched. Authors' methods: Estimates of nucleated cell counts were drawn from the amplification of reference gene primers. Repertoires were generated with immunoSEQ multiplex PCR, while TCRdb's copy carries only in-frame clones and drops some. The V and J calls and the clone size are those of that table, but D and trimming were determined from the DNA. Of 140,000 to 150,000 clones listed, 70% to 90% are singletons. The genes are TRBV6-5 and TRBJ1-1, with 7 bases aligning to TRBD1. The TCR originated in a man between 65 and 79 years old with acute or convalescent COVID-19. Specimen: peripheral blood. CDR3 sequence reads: CASSYSRQGDTEAFF. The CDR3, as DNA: TGTGCCAGCAGTTACTCGAGACAGGGTGACACTGAAGCTTTCTTT.